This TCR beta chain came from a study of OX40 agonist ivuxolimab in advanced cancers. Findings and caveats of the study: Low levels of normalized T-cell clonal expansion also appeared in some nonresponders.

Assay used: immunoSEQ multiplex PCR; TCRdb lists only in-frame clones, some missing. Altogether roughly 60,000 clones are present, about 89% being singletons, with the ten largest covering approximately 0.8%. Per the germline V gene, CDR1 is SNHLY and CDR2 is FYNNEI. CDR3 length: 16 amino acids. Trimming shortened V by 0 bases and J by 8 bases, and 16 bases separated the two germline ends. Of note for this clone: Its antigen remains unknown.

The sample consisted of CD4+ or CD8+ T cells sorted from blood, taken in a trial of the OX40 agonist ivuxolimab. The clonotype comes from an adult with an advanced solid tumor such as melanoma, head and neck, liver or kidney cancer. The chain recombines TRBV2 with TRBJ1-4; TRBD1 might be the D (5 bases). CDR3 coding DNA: TGTGCCAGCAGTGAAGCGGGGGGTAAACGAGGGGAAAAACTGTTTTTT. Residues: CASSEAGGKRGEKLFF. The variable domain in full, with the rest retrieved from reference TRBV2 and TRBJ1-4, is EPEVTQTPSHQVTQMGQEVILRCVPISNHLYFYWYRQILGQKVEFLVSFYNNEISEKSEIFDDQFSVERPDGSNFTLKIRSTKLEDSAMYFCASSEAGGKRGEKLFFGSGTQLSVL.